The rows below give T cell receptor beta chains drawn from one sample of a study of blood T cells in healthy people across ages. TCRdb redid the calling of the 5' RACE reads with MiXCR, one entry per CDR3 protein. Of 780,000 or so distinct CDR3 sequences in the sample, approximately 60% are singletons; the top ten hold around 25%. The material sequenced was blood. The receptors were sampled from a man aged 40-49 years in good health. Both conserved end residues are trimmed from each CDR3. The listing skips clone size in some rows; elsewhere it reads once, few, many or a size class.

v_call: TRBV20-1; cdr3_length: 12; clone_size: .; cdr3_aa: SARPQGTNGKLF
v_call: TRBV15; cdr3_length: 14; clone_size: few; cdr3_aa: ATSRYPQGPLSEQY
v_call: TRBV7-2; cdr3_length: 13; clone_size: many; cdr3_aa: ASSTEGRSTDTQY
v_call: TRBV27; cdr3_length: 11; clone_size: .; cdr3_aa: ASSYGALTEAF
v_call: TRBV3-1; cdr3_length: 14; clone_size: few; cdr3_aa: ASSQGSDRGGYGYT
v_call: TRBV11-3; cdr3_length: 10; clone_size: many; cdr3_aa: ASSRRADTQY
v_call: TRBV5-1; cdr3_length: 13; clone_size: .; cdr3_aa: ASSITSGTGEGAF
v_call: TRBV11-2; cdr3_length: 15; clone_size: .; cdr3_aa: ASSLGGWRGVNTEAF
v_call: TRBV20-1; cdr3_length: 12; clone_size: .; cdr3_aa: SARVNYSNQPQH
v_call: TRBV28; cdr3_length: 14; clone_size: .; cdr3_aa: ASSPSHGGLRETQY
v_call: TRBV4-1; cdr3_length: 16; clone_size: .; cdr3_aa: ASSLSTGNVNRNTEAF
v_call: TRBV7-2; cdr3_length: 15; clone_size: .; cdr3_aa: ASSLAGQGAARYEQY
v_call: TRBV29-1; cdr3_length: 12; clone_size: .; cdr3_aa: SVSLAGGRDTQY
v_call: TRBV5-1; cdr3_length: 15; clone_size: .; cdr3_aa: ASSLGWGQGDTDTQY
v_call: TRBV6-5; cdr3_length: 12; clone_size: .; cdr3_aa: AAATGQEISEAF
v_call: TRBV7-2; cdr3_length: 13; clone_size: .; cdr3_aa: ASSSTDISNYGYT
v_call: TRBV6-1; cdr3_length: 12; clone_size: once; cdr3_aa: ASSESQTGDEQY
v_call: TRBV29-1; cdr3_length: 12; clone_size: once; cdr3_aa: SVESPSGYYEQY
v_call: TRBV29-1; cdr3_length: 10; clone_size: .; cdr3_aa: SVGQDRYEQY
v_call: TRBV3-1; cdr3_length: 13; clone_size: few; cdr3_aa: ASSPQAGGRGEQF
v_call: TRBV6-1; cdr3_length: 14; clone_size: .; cdr3_aa: ASSPTGTGLTYGYT
v_call: TRBV9; cdr3_length: 12; clone_size: .; cdr3_aa: ASSVGPLIYEQY
v_call: TRBV7-2; cdr3_length: 12; clone_size: .; cdr3_aa: ASSSMGNKNEQF
v_call: TRBV4-2; cdr3_length: 16; clone_size: many; cdr3_aa: ASSRRTRAPMVFDEQF
v_call: TRBV3-1; cdr3_length: 13; clone_size: few; cdr3_aa: ASSQRLATYNEQF
v_call: TRBV3-1; cdr3_length: 12; clone_size: few; cdr3_aa: ASSRPGTNYEQY
v_call: TRBV24-1; cdr3_length: 14; clone_size: .; cdr3_aa: ATSDRRTGGADTQY
v_call: TRBV24-1; cdr3_length: 12; clone_size: few; cdr3_aa: ATSDGQMNTEAF
v_call: TRBV29-1; cdr3_length: 11; clone_size: .; cdr3_aa: SVRTSGSSFWF
v_call: TRBV10-3; cdr3_length: 11; clone_size: .; cdr3_aa: AIRESGGNEQF
v_call: TRBV6-2/TRBV6-3; cdr3_length: 12; clone_size: .; cdr3_aa: ASSGTGLRYEQY
v_call: TRBV20-1; cdr3_length: 13; clone_size: few; cdr3_aa: SAPTPGARNSPLH
v_call: TRBV20-1; cdr3_length: 13; clone_size: .; cdr3_aa: SAGPPGTGQYGYT
v_call: TRBV27; cdr3_length: 12; clone_size: .; cdr3_aa: ASSPPGRSYEQY
v_call: TRBV29-1; cdr3_length: 10; clone_size: once; cdr3_aa: SVGSTGDEQY
v_call: TRBV20-1; cdr3_length: 17; clone_size: .; cdr3_aa: SARPPGIERGREFYGYT
v_call: TRBV5-6; cdr3_length: 11; clone_size: .; cdr3_aa: ASSVALGETQY
v_call: TRBV7-9; cdr3_length: 13; clone_size: few; cdr3_aa: ASSVTSGSRHEQF
v_call: TRBV7-2; cdr3_length: 16; clone_size: few; cdr3_aa: ASSLVTASVTTNEKLF
v_call: TRBV27; cdr3_length: 13; clone_size: .; cdr3_aa: ASSLSPGVSYEQY
v_call: TRBV12-3/TRBV12-4; cdr3_length: 13; clone_size: .; cdr3_aa: ASSLSSGSIYEQY
v_call: TRBV3-1; cdr3_length: 14; clone_size: .; cdr3_aa: ASSQDQGKSYNEQF
v_call: TRBV20-1; cdr3_length: 12; clone_size: .; cdr3_aa: SARKGTAGNIQY
v_call: TRBV24-1; cdr3_length: 15; clone_size: .; cdr3_aa: ATSDRRAGGYYNEQF
v_call: TRBV20-1; cdr3_length: 13; clone_size: .; cdr3_aa: SAFPTALRGETQY
v_call: TRBV27; cdr3_length: 12; clone_size: .; cdr3_aa: ASFEGSRGTEAF
v_call: TRBV6-2/TRBV6-3; cdr3_length: 15; clone_size: .; cdr3_aa: ASRPLSLAAYQETQY